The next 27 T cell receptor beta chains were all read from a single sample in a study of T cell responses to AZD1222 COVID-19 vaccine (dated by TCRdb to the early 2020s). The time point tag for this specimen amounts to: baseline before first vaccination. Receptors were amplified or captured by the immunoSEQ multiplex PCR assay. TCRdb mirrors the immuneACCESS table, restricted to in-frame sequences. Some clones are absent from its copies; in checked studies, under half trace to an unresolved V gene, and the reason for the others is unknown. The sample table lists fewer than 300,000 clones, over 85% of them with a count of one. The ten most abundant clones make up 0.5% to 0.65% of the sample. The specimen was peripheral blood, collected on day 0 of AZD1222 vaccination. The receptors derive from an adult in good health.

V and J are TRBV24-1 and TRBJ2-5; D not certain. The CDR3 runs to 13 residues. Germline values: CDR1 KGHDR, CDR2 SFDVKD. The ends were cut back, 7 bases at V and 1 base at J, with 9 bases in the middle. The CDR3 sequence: CATSRPPQETQYF. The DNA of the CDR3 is TGTGCCACCAGCCGGCCGCCCCAAGAGACCCAGTACTTC.

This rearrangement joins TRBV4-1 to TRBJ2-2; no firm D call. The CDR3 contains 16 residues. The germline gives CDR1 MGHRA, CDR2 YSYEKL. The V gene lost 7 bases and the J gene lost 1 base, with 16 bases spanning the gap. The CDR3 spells CASTASPFQNTGELFF. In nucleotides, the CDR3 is TGCGCCAGCACCGCCAGCCCCTTTCAGAACACCGGGGAGCTGTTTTTT.

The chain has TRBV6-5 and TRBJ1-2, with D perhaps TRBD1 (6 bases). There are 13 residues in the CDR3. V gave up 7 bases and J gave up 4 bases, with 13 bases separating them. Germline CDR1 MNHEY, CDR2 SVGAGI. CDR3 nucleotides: TGTGCCAGCACCCCGGGAGGGGGCTATGGCTACACCTTC. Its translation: CASTPGGGYGYTF.

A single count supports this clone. The CDR3 region is CASSFGGGYNEQFF. The CDR3 DNA reads TGTGCCAGCAGTTTCGGGGGGGGTTACAATGAGCAGTTCTTC. The chain employs TRBV27 and TRBJ2-1; TRBD2 aligns across 8 bases. The germline gives CDR1 MNHEY, CDR2 SMNVEV (reference sequence). The CDR3 has 14 amino acids. With V trimmed by 3 bases and J by 4 bases, 2 bases remained unmatched.

The CDR3 sequence: CSVPWPQHF. CDR3 DNA: TGCAGCGTTCCCTGGCCCCAGCATTTT. The chain carries TRBV29-1 and TRBJ1-5; D not certain. The V and J ends lost 5 bases and 9 bases respectively, with 5 bases between them. CDR3 length: 9 amino acids. Per the germline V gene, CDR1 is SQVTM and CDR2 is ANQGSEA. The whole variable domain, filled in from reference TRBV29-1 and TRBJ1-5, reads SAVISQKPSRDICQRGTSLTIQCQVDSQVTMMFWYRQQPGQSLTLIATANQGSEATYESGFVIDKFPISRPNLTFSTLTVSNMSPEDSSIYLCSVPWPQHFGDGTRLSIL.

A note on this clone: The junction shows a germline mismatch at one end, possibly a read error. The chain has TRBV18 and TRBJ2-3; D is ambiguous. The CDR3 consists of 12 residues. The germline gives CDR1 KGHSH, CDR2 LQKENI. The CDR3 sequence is CASTPQGNAQYF. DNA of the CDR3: TGTGCCAGCACACCACAAGGGAATGCGCAGTATTTT.

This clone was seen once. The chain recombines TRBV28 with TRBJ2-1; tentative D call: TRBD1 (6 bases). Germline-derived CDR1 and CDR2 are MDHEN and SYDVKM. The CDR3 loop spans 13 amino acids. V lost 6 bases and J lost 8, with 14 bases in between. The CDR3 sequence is CASSPVGGYEQFF. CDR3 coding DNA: TGTGCCAGCAGCCCCGTTGGGGGCTATGAGCAGTTCTTC.

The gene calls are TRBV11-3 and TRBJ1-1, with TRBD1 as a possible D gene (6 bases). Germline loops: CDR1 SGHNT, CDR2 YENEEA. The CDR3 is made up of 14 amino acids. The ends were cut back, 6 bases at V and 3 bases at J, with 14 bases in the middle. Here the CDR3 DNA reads TGTGCCAGCAGTCTACAGGGTACGGACACTGAAGCTTTCTTT. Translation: CASSLQGTDTEAFF.

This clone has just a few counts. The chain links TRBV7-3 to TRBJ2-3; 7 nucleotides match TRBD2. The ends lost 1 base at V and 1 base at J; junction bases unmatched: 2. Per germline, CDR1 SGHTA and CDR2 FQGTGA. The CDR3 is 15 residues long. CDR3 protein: CASSLMGRGTDTQYF. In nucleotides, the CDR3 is TGTGCCAGCAGCTTAATGGGGAGGGGCACAGATACGCAGTATTTT.

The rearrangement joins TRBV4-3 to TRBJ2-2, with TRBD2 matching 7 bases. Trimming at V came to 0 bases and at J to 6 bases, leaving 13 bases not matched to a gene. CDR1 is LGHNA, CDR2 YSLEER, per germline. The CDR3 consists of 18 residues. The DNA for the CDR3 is TGCGCCAGCAGCCAAGATCTGCTATGGGAGGGTGAACCCGGGGAGCTGTTTTTT. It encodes CASSQDLLWEGEPGELFF.

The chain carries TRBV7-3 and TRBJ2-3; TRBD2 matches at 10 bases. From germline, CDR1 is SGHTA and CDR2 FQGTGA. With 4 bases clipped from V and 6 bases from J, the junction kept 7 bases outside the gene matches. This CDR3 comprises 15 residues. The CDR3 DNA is TGTGCCAGCAGCTCTAGCGGGGGAACCGGGGATACGCAGTATTTT. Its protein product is CASSSSGGTGDTQYF.

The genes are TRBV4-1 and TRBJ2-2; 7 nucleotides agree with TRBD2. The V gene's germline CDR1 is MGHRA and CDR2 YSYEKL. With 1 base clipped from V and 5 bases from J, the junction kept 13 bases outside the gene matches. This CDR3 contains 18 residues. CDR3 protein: CASSQVLIRSGATGELFF. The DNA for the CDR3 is TGCGCCAGCAGCCAAGTATTAATCCGGAGCGGGGCGACCGGGGAGCTGTTTTTT.

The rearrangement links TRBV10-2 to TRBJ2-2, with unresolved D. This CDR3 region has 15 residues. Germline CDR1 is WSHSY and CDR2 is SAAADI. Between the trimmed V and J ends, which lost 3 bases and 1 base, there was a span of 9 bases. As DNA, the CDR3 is TGCGCCAGCAGTGACTTTCTAGGGAACACCGGGGAGCTGTTTTTT. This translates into CASSDFLGNTGELFF.

CDR3 DNA: TGTGCCAGCAGCTTCGGGACTGGGGGCTACACCTTC. Translation gives CASSFGTGGYTF. V usage is TRBV5-4 and J usage is TRBJ1-2; TRBD1 might be the D (5 bases). The CDR3 is 12 amino acids. The ends were cut back, 2 bases at V and 8 bases at J, with 10 bases in the middle. Germline V CDR1 and CDR2: SGHNT, YYREEE (reference sequence).

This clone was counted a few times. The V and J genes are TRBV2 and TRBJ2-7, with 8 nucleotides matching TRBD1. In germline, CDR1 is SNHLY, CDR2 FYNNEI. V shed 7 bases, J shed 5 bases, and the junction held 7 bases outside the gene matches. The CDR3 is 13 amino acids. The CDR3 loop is CASKRTGFNEQYF. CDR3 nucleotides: TGTGCCAGCAAAAGGACAGGGTTCAACGAGCAGTACTTC.

CDR3 sequence reads: CAWSLDSNQETQYF. Written as DNA, the CDR3 is TGTGCCTGGAGTCTAGACTCAAACCAAGAGACCCAGTACTTC. The rearrangement uses TRBV30 and TRBJ2-5; D remains ambiguous. Germline CDR1 GTSNPN, CDR2 SVGIG (reference sequence). V was cut by 2 bases and J by 0 bases, with 10 bases left in between. The CDR3 sequence is 14 residues long.

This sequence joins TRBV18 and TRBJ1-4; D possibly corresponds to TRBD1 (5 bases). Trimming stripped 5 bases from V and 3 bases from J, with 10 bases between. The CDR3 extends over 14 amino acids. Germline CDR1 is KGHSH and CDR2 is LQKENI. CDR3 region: CASSFGGANEKLFF. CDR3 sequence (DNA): TGTGCCAGCTCATTCGGAGGGGCTAATGAAAAACTGTTTTTT.

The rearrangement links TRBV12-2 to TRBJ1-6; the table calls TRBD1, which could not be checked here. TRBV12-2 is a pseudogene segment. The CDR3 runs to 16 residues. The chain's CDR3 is CASRLLTRGPNSPLHF. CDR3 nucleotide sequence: TGTGCAAGTCGTCTACTGACCAGGGGGCCTAATTCACCCCTCCACTTT.

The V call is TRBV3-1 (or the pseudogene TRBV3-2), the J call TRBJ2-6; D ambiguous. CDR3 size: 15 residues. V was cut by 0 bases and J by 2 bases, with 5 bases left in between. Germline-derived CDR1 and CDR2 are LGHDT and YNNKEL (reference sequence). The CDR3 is CASSQERAGANVLTF. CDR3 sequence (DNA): TGTGCCAGCAGCCAAGAAAGGGCTGGGGCCAACGTCCTGACTTTC.

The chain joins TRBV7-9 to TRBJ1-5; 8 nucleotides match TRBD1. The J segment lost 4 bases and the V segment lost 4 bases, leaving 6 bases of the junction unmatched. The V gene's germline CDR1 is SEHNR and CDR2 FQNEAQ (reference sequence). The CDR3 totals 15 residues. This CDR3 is CASSSTGESNQPQHF. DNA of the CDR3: TGTGCCAGCAGCTCGACAGGGGAGAGTAATCAGCCCCAGCATTTT.

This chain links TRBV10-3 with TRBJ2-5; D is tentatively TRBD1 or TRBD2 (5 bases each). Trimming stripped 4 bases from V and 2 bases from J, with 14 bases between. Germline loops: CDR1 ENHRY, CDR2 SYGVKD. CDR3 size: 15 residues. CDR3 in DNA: TGTGCCATCAGTGTCTCGGGGCAGCTGCAAGAGACCCAGTACTTC. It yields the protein CAISVSGQLQETQYF.

For the CDR3, the DNA is TGTGCCAGCACCGTAATGGGGCAAGAGACCCAGTACTTC. Translation gives CASTVMGQETQYF. The chain uses TRBV3-1 (or the pseudogene TRBV3-2) and TRBJ2-5; D gene uncertain. Trimming cost V 7 bases and J 2 bases, with 11 bases left between them. Germline assignment: CDR1 LGHDT and CDR2 YNNKEL (reference sequence). The CDR3 is made up of 13 amino acids.

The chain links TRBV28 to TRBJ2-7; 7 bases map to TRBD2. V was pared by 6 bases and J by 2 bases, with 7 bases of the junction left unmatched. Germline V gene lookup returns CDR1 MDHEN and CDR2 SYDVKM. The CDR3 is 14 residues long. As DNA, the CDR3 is TGTGCCAGCAGCTATCAGCGGGGTCCCTACGAGCAGTACTTC. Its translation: CASSYQRGPYEQYF. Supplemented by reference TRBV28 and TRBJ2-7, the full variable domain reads DVKVTQSSRYLVKRTGEKVFLECVQDMDHENMFWYRQDPGLGLRLIYFSYDVKMKEKGDIPEGYSVSREKKERFSLILESASTNQTSMYLCASSYQRGPYEQYFGPGTRLTVT.

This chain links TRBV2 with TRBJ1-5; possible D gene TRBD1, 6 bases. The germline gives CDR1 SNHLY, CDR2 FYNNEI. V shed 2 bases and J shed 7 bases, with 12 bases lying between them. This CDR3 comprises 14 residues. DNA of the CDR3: TGTGCCAGCAGTGAAATACAGGGAGAACAGCCCCAGCATTTT. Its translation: CASSEIQGEQPQHF.

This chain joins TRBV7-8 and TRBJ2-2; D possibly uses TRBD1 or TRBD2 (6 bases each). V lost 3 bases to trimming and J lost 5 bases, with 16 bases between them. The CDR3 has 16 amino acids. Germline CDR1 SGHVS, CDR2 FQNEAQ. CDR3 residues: CASSFRSGAGTGELFF. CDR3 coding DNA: TGTGCCAGCAGCTTTAGGTCGGGGGCGGGTACCGGGGAGCTGTTTTTT.

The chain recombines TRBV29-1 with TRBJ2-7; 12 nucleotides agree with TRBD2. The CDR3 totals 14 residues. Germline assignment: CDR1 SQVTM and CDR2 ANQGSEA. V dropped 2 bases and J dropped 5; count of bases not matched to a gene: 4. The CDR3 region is CSVELASGGDEQYF. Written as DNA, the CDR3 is TGCAGCGTTGAATTGGCTAGCGGGGGGGACGAGCAGTACTTC.

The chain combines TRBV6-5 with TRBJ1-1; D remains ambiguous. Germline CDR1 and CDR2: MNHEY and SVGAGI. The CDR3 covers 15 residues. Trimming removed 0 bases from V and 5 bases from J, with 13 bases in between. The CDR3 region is CASSYSGPRITEAFF. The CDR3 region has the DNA TGTGCCAGCAGTTACTCGGGCCCACGGATTACTGAAGCTTTCTTT.